Included here is one T cell receptor beta chain sequence, with context. The sample comes from a study of blood T cell repertoires in COVID-19. This CDR3 comprises 14 residues. Trimming removed 5 bases at V and 0 bases at J, with 7 bases between. CDR1 is MDHEN, CDR2 SYDVKM, per germline. Some clones are missing from TCRdb's copy, which holds only in-frame ones; the method was immunoSEQ multiplex PCR. The top ten hold 3.6% of the sample, which has fewer than 200,000 clones, around 88% seen once. This clonotype originated in a woman between 50 and 59 years old in a cohort exposed to, infected with or recovered from COVID-19 (not recorded which). Sequenced input: PBMCs or T cells enriched from blood (not recorded which). The V call is TRBV28, the J call TRBJ1-4; D possibly corresponds to TRBD1 (5 bases). Here the CDR3 reads CASSDSTTNEKLFF. In DNA, the CDR3 is TGTGCCAGCAGTGACAGCACAACTAATGAAAAACTGTTTTTT.